This record covers a single T cell receptor beta chain. Its target is not known. Here immunoSEQ multiplex PCR was the method, and the copy in TCRdb shows in-frame clones only, minus some. The sample records roughly 170,000 clones, approximately 90% being singletons. These data belong to a study of T cell responses to AZD1222 COVID-19 vaccine. V shed 5 bases and J 8 bases; nucleotides not matched to a gene: 4. This CDR3 contains 13 residues. The V gene's germline CDR1 is MNHEY and CDR2 SVGEGT. Whole-study findings and limits: Close to half of all spike-specific TCRs reportedly target regions of the variants that are unmutated.

The J gene is TRBJ1-5, the V gene TRBV6-2 or TRBV6-3; 9 bases agree with TRBD1. Sequenced here: peripheral blood, sampled on day 0 of AZD1222 vaccination. This clonotype was obtained from an adult in good health. CDR3 protein: CASSTGGKKPQHF. The CDR3 coding sequence is TGTGCCAGCAGTACAGGGGGCAAGAAGCCCCAGCATTTT.